The 29 T cell receptor beta chains given below trace back to one sample, sequenced in a study of vaccination effects on CD4 cells after COVID-19. These receptors lack a known antigen. Peptide-pool stimulation followed by sequencing identified expanded antigen-specific CD4+ clonotypes in the ViraFEST assay. Culture proceeded for approximately 9 days, and CD4+ T cells were then isolated. TCRdb's copy holds only in-frame clones and misses some; the assay was immunoSEQ multiplex PCR. The sample includes about 79,000 clones, about 70% of them seen just once. Sequencing was performed on CD4+ T cells from PBMCs cultured with HCoV-229E spike peptides, taken before COVID-19 vaccination. These receptors were obtained from a human donor who received a COVID-19 vaccine.

The gene calls are TRBV28 and TRBJ1-2; maybe TRBD1 (5 bases). Trimming removed 10 bases at V and 10 bases at J, with 22 bases between. The germline V gene has CDR1 MDHEN and CDR2 SYDVKM. This CDR3 contains 13 residues. The CDR3 region is CATQLGTPRDYTF. As DNA, the CDR3 is TGTGCCACCCAACTCGGGACCCCCAGAGACTACACCTTC.

The V and J genes are TRBV18 and TRBJ2-7, with D possibly matching TRBD2 (5 bases). Germline V gene sequence: CDR1 KGHSH, CDR2 LQKENI. The CDR3 contains 14 residues. Trimming removed 2 bases from V and 3 bases from J, with 11 bases in between. This CDR3 reads CASSPSTSSYEQYV. The CDR3, as DNA: TGTGCCAGCTCACCAAGTACTAGTAGCTACGAGCAGTACGTC.

This chain uses TRBV27 with TRBJ2-5; 8 bases line up with TRBD1. CDR1 and CDR2 from the germline V gene are MNHEY and SMNVEV (reference sequence). The CDR3 is 17 amino acids. The junction had 12 bases not matched to a gene; V was cut back by 2 bases and J by 4 bases. The CDR3 loop is CASSLKDLQGDRETQYF. In DNA form, the CDR3 reads TGTGCCAGCAGTTTAAAAGATCTACAGGGGGATCGAGAGACCCAGTACTTC.

V and J are TRBV2 and TRBJ2-7; D is undetermined. The CDR3 is 11 amino acids. Germline V gives CDR1 SNHLY, CDR2 FYNNEI. Trimming took off 6 bases at V and 4 bases at J, with 7 bases between the two ends. CDR3 loop: CASSPGYEQYV. DNA for the CDR3: TGTGCCAGCAGCCCAGGATACGAGCAGTACGTC.

This chain links TRBV7-3 with TRBJ2-3; no firm D call. The CDR3 extends over 14 amino acids. The ends were cut back, 1 base at V and 4 bases at J, with 9 bases in the middle. CDR1 is SGHTA, CDR2 FQGTGA, per germline. The CDR3 here is CASSLSLSPDTQYF. The CDR3 DNA reads as TGTGCCAGCAGCTTAAGTCTATCCCCAGATACGCAGTATTTT.

CDR3 sequence (DNA): TGCGCCAGCAGCTCCAATCCCGAAGGCGGTGAAAAACTGTTTTTT. Translated, it gives CASSSNPEGGEKLFF. V is TRBV5-1 and J is TRBJ1-4; D remains ambiguous. Germline V lookup: CDR1 SGHRS, CDR2 YFSETQ. There are 15 residues in the CDR3. The ends were cut back, 3 bases at V and 7 bases at J, with 16 bases in the middle.

This clone was counted only a few times. J is TRBJ1-2 and V is TRBV19; D perhaps matches TRBD1 (6 bases). This CDR3 is 15 amino acids long. Trimming removed 5 bases at V and 3 bases at J, with 16 bases between. Germline CDR1 LNHDA, CDR2 SQIVND (reference sequence). As DNA, the CDR3 is TGTGCCAGTAGTTTACCGCAGGGGCTGGACTATGGCTACACCTTC. This gives the protein CASSLPQGLDYGYTF.

This clone was seen a handful of times. V usage is TRBV6-4 and J usage is TRBJ2-1; 7 nucleotides line up with TRBD1. This CDR3 is 15 amino acids long. The V segment lost 2 bases and the J segment 9 bases; nucleotides outside the gene matches: 10. In germline, CDR1 is MRHNA, CDR2 SNTAGT. The CDR3 DNA reads TGTGCCAGCAGTGACATATGGCAGGGGGATAGTGAGCAGTTCTTC. This translates into CASSDIWQGDSEQFF.

The chain joins TRBV6-6 to TRBJ2-3; 9 bases are shared with TRBD1. Germline values: CDR1 MNHNY, CDR2 SVGAGI (reference sequence). CDR3 size: 13 residues. The ends lost 11 bases at V and 3 bases at J; junction bases unmatched: 6. The CDR3 region is CAYRGLGTDTQYF. The CDR3 nucleotides are TGTGCCTACAGGGGGCTCGGTACAGATACGCAGTATTTT.

As to this clone: The same CDR3 is also encoded by other DNA sequences in this sample. This chain links TRBV5-1 with TRBJ1-1; the match to TRBD1 covers 9 bases. Looked up from germline, CDR1 is SGHRS and CDR2 is YFSETQ. This CDR3 has 14 residues. Trimming took 4 bases from V and 4 from J; bases not matched to a gene: 5. The CDR3 DNA sequence: TGCGCCAGCAGCAGGACAGGGGTCAGCACTGAAGCTTTCTTT. As protein: CASSRTGVSTEAFF.

This chain links TRBV7-8 with TRBJ2-1; D gene ambiguous. The CDR3 totals 14 residues. The germline V gene has CDR1 SGHVS and CDR2 FQNEAQ. V gave up 2 bases and J gave up 6 bases, with 11 bases separating them. The CDR3 sequence: CASSLFSGSNEQFF. As DNA, the CDR3 is TGTGCCAGCAGCTTATTTAGTGGAAGCAATGAGCAGTTCTTC.

Notes on this clone: One end of the junction fails to match germline, which may point to a read error. V is TRBV19 and J is TRBJ2-1; D is uncertain. CDR3 length equals 13 residues. Germline V gene lookup returns CDR1 LNHDA and CDR2 SQIVND (reference sequence). CDR3 DNA sequence: TGTGCCAGTACCGCGAATCAATACACTGAGCAGTTCTTC. Protein: CASTANQYTEQFF.

This chain links TRBV29-1 with TRBJ1-2, with D possibly TRBD1 on 5 matching bases. Germline lookup yields CDR1 SQVTM and CDR2 ANQGSEA. This CDR3 is 13 amino acids long. Trimming pared 1 base from V and 2 bases from J, leaving 8 bases between. CDR3 DNA sequence: TGCAGCGTTGAAGGGGGCGGCAACTATGGCTACACCTTC. Its protein is CSVEGGGNYGYTF.

The chain combines TRBV6-2 or TRBV6-3 with TRBJ2-4, with TRBD2 as a possible D gene (7 bases). V was trimmed by 0 bases and J by 1 base, leaving 13 bases between them. CDR3 length: 17 amino acids. Germline CDR1 and CDR2: MNHEY and SVGEGT. DNA for the CDR3: TGTGCCAGCAGTTACTCGAGGGGGGGCGAGGCCAAAAACATTCAGTACTTC. Amino acid sequence: CASSYSRGGEAKNIQYF.

Here the CDR3 reads CASSPASSGNTIYF. As DNA, the CDR3 is TGCGCCAGCAGCCCCGCGTCCTCTGGAAACACCATATATTTT. The chain links TRBV5-1 to TRBJ1-3; D call uncertain. From germline, CDR1 is SGHRS and CDR2 YFSETQ. The CDR3 has 14 amino acids. Trimming shortened V by 4 bases and J by 0 bases, and 8 bases separated the two germline ends.

This rearrangement joins TRBV19 to TRBJ1-3; 7 nucleotides align to TRBD1. This CDR3 spans 14 amino acids. The germline gives CDR1 LNHDA, CDR2 SQIVND (reference sequence). Trimming at V came to 6 bases and at J to 4 bases, leaving 6 bases not matched to a gene. CDR3 region: CASSPGTAGNTIYF. In nucleotides, the CDR3 is TGTGCCAGTAGCCCCGGGACAGCCGGAAACACCATATATTTT.

J is TRBJ2-2 and V is TRBV28, with 7 bases fitting TRBD1. With 4 bases clipped from V and 5 bases from J, the junction kept 4 bases outside the gene matches. The CDR3 extends over 14 amino acids. Per the germline V gene, CDR1 is MDHEN and CDR2 is SYDVKM. CDR3 sequence (DNA): TGTGCCAGCAGTTCGGGACAGAGGACCGGGGAGCTGTTTTTT. Translation gives CASSSGQRTGELFF.

The chain combines TRBV24-1 with TRBJ2-3; D might be TRBD2 (7 bases). This CDR3 spans 15 amino acids. CDR1 KGHDR and CDR2 SFDVKD come from the germline V gene. With 2 bases removed from V and 3 bases from J, the gap between germline ends came to 11 bases. CDR3 residues: CATSDYGGQTDTQYF. CDR3 nucleotide sequence: TGTGCCACCAGTGATTACGGGGGGCAGACAGATACGCAGTATTTT.

This clone was observed a handful of times. The chain recombines TRBV3-1 (or the pseudogene TRBV3-2) with TRBJ2-1; no definite D call. The CDR3 covers 11 residues. Trimming left V 1 base short and J 9 bases short, with 4 bases between. The germline V gene encodes CDR1 LGHDT and CDR2 YNNKEL (reference sequence). The DNA for the CDR3 is TGTGCCAGCAGCCAAGCCGGTGAGCAGTTCTTC. It is translated as CASSQAGEQFF.

This clone occurred a few times. This sequence joins TRBV24-1 and TRBJ2-2, with 8 bases fitting TRBD2. Trimming took 7 bases from V and 3 from J; bases not matched to a gene: 6. Per germline, CDR1 KGHDR and CDR2 SFDVKD. The CDR3 contains 15 residues. DNA of the CDR3: TGTGCCACCAGCGGGGGGGCCGCGGACACCGGGGAGCTGTTTTTT. It is translated as CATSGGAADTGELFF.

This clone was counted once. The chain employs TRBV20-1 and TRBJ1-1, with D hard to call. CDR3 length: 11 amino acids. The germline CDR1 and CDR2 sequences are DFQATT and SNEGSKA (reference sequence). V gave up 5 bases and J gave up 6 bases, with 10 bases separating them. Here the CDR3 DNA reads TGCAGTGCTCGAGGTAGGGCTGAAGCTTTCTTT. Translation: CSARGRAEAFF.

The chain has TRBV5-1 and TRBJ2-5, with D unresolved. The germline CDR1 and CDR2 sequences are SGHRS and YFSETQ. The CDR3 sequence is 15 residues long. V lost 4 bases, J lost 0 bases, and 13 bases lay in between. CDR3 DNA: TGCGCCAGCAGCCCAACAGTTGGGGACCAAGAGACCCAGTACTTC. It encodes CASSPTVGDQETQYF.

J is TRBJ2-5 and V is TRBV5-1; D unresolved. The CDR3 is made up of 15 amino acids. From germline, CDR1 is SGHRS and CDR2 YFSETQ. The V end lost 2 bases, the J end lost 2 bases, and 13 bases lay between the germline ends. CDR3 protein: CASSLSHSSQETQYF. Written as DNA, the CDR3 is TGCGCCAGCAGCTTATCGCACTCCTCTCAAGAGACCCAGTACTTC.

The chain links TRBV24-1 to TRBJ2-5, with 9 nucleotides matching TRBD1. The CDR3 is 15 residues long. J lost 4 bases, V lost 5 bases, and 7 bases had no gene match. Germline CDR1 is KGHDR and CDR2 is SFDVKD. In DNA, the CDR3 is TGTGCCACCAGTGGTAATACAGGGGGCGGAGAGACCCAGTACTTC. Its translation: CATSGNTGGGETQYF.

This chain connects TRBV28 to TRBJ2-3, with D possibly being TRBD1 (6 bases). The V end lost 4 bases, the J end lost 2 bases, and 22 bases lay between the germline ends. Germline V CDR1 and CDR2: MDHEN, SYDVKM. This CDR3 has 18 amino acids. CDR3 protein: CASSSFWMTGPFTDTQYF. The DNA of the CDR3 is TGTGCCAGCAGTTCATTTTGGATGACAGGCCCCTTCACAGATACGCAGTATTTT.

The chain employs TRBV5-1 and TRBJ2-2, with TRBD1 matching 8 bases. CDR3 length: 14 amino acids. Trimming removed 4 bases from V and 5 bases from J; junction bases left unmatched: 4. Germline values: CDR1 SGHRS, CDR2 YFSETQ. Here the CDR3 DNA reads TGCGCCAGCAGCCAGGACAGGGAAACCGGGGAGCTGTTTTTT. Its translation: CASSQDRETGELFF.

This rearrangement joins TRBV6-5 to TRBJ2-3, with D hard to call. This CDR3 is 12 amino acids long. V was shortened by 7 bases and J by 6 bases, with 11 bases between the two germline ends. The germline V gene encodes CDR1 MNHEY and CDR2 SVGAGI. The CDR3 DNA reads TGTGCCAGCACGGATAATTCGGATACGCAGTATTTT. It specifies CASTDNSDTQYF.

This clone appeared a few times. The rearrangement uses TRBV5-1 and TRBJ2-2; perhaps TRBD2 as D (6 bases). Germline V gene lookup returns CDR1 SGHRS and CDR2 YFSETQ. V gave up 5 bases and J gave up 2 bases, with 13 bases separating them. The CDR3 length is 15 residues. CDR3 residues: CASRGGFGNTGELFF. CDR3 sequence (DNA): TGCGCCAGCAGGGGGGGATTTGGTAACACCGGGGAGCTGTTTTTT.

There are a few counts of this clone. CDR3 protein: CASSFGDSPLHF. The CDR3 DNA follows: TGTGCCAGCAGTTTTGGGGATTCACCCCTCCACTTT. The gene calls are TRBV28 and TRBJ1-6; D is uncertain. Trimming took 3 bases from V and 8 from J, leaving 5 bases between them. The CDR3 loop spans 12 amino acids. CDR1 and CDR2 (germline): MDHEN, SYDVKM.